This T cell receptor beta chain emerged from a study of cytomegalovirus exposure and HLA in healthy donors. The CDR3 consists of 12 residues. Trimming cost V 10 bases and J 2 bases, with 12 bases left between them. Germline CDR1 is ENHRY and CDR2 is SYGVKD. Primers for the PCR totalled 60 Vbeta and 13 Jbeta. Clones were read by immunoSEQ multiplex PCR, and TCRdb kept only the in-frame ones, dropping some. The sample lists 240,000 or so clones, over 70% occurring once. Sequencing was done on a sample of PBMCs. The rearrangement uses TRBV10-3 and TRBJ2-7; D might be TRBD2 (5 bases). This clonotype was sampled from a woman aged 55-70 years in good health and CMV-seropositive. This CDR3 reads CATGLGAYEQYF. CDR3 bases: TGTGCCACAGGACTCGGGGCCTACGAGCAGTACTTC.